This T cell receptor (beta chain) was sequenced for a study of T cells after yellow fever vaccination. Trimming took off 1 base at V and 8 bases at J, with 9 bases between the two ends. The germline gives CDR1 SGHDT, CDR2 YYEEEE. The CDR3 is 12 residues long. As TCR cDNA was made by 5'RACE template switching, a universal primer site and UMIs were added. TCRdb analysed the 5' RACE reads with MiXCR anew, one entry per CDR3 protein. Altogether a few hundred thousand distinct CDR3 sequences are present, 12% being singletons, with the ten largest covering approximately 3.3%. The sample consisted of CD4+ T cells sorted from PBMCs, taken 15 days after the yellow fever booster vaccination. This receptor was obtained from a young man who received the YFV17D yellow fever vaccine. V usage is TRBV5-6 and J usage is TRBJ1-2; no reliable D call. DNA of the CDR3: TGTGCCAGCAGCTTGCTACCGGGCGGCTACACCTTC. It yields the protein CASSLLPGGYTF.